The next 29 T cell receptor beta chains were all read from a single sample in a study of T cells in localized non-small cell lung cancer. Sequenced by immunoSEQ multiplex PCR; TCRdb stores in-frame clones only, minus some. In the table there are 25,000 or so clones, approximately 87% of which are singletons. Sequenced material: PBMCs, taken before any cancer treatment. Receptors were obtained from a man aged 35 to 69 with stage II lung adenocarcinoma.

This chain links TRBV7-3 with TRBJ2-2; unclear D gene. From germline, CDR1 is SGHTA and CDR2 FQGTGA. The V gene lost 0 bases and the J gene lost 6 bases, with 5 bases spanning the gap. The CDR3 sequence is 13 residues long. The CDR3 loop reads CASSLTLAGELFF. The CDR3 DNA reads TGTGCCAGCAGCTTAACGTTAGCCGGGGAGCTGTTTTTT.

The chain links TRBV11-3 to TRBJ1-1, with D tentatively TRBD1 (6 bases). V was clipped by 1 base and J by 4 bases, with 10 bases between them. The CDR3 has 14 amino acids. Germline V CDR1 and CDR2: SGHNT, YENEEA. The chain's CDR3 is CASSLGGLGTEAFF. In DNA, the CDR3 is TGTGCCAGCAGCTTAGGGGGGCTGGGCACTGAAGCTTTCTTT.

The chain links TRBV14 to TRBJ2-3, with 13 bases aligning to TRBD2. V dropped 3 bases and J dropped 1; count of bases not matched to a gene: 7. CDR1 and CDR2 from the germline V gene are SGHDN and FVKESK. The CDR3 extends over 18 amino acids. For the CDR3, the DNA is TGTGCCAGCAGCCATGGACTAGCGGGAGAATTAGGCACAGATACGCAGTATTTT. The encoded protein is CASSHGLAGELGTDTQYF.

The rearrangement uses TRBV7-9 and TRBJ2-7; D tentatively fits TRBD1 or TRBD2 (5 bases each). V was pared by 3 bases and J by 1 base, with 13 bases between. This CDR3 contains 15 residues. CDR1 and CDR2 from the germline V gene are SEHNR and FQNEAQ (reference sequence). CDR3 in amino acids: CASSLGPTYSYEQYF. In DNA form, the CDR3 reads TGTGCCAGCAGCTTGGGACCGACTTATTCCTACGAGCAGTACTTC.

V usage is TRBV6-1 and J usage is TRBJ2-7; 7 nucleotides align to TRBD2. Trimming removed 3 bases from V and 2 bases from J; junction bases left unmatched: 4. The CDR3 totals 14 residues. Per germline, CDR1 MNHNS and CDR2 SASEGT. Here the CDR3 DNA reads TGTGCCAGCAGTGAGGTAGCGGGCCCCTACGAGCAGTACTTC. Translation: CASSEVAGPYEQYF.

CDR3 region: CASQLGIPPYEQYF. DNA of the CDR3: TGTGCCAGCCAACTAGGCATCCCCCCTTACGAGCAGTACTTC. V and J are TRBV28 and TRBJ2-7, with a tentative D call TRBD2 (5 bases). Germline V lookup: CDR1 MDHEN, CDR2 SYDVKM. V was clipped by 8 bases and J by 4 bases, with 18 bases between them. The CDR3 has 14 residues. Based on the CDR3 plus reference TRBV28 and TRBJ2-7, the full variable domain is DVKVTQSSRYLVKRTGEKVFLECVQDMDHENMFWYRQDPGLGLRLIYFSYDVKMKEKGDIPEGYSVSREKKERFSLILESASTNQTSMYLCASQLGIPPYEQYFGPGTRLTVT.

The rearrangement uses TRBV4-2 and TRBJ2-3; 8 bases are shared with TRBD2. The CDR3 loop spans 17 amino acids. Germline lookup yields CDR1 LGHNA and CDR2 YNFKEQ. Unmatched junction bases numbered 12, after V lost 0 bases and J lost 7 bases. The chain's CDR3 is CASSQDLAGGGRNTQYF. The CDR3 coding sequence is TGTGCCAGCAGCCAAGATCTTGCGGGAGGAGGAAGAAATACGCAGTATTTT.

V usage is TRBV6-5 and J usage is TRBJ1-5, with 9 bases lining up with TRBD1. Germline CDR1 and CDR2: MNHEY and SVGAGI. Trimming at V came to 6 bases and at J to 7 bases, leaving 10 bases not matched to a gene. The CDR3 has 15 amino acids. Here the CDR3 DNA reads TGTGCCAGCAGCTTCGGACAGGGGAAATTCCAGCCCCAGCATTTT. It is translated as CASSFGQGKFQPQHF.

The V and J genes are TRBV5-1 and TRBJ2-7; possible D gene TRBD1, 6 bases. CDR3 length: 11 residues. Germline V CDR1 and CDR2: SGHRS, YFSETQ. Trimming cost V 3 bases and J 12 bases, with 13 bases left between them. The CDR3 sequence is CASSSNRASYF. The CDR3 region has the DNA TGCGCCAGCAGCTCGAACAGGGCTTCGTACTTC.

The CDR3 region has the DNA TGTGCCAGCAGTTATCCAGCGGGACTACTTGACAGGGAGACCCAGTACTTC. Translated, it gives CASSYPAGLLDRETQYF. The rearrangement joins TRBV28 to TRBJ2-5; a possible D gene is TRBD2 (7 bases). The CDR3 has 17 amino acids. Trimming took 4 bases from V and 5 from J, leaving 23 bases between them. Germline V gene data show CDR1 as MDHEN and CDR2 as SYDVKM.

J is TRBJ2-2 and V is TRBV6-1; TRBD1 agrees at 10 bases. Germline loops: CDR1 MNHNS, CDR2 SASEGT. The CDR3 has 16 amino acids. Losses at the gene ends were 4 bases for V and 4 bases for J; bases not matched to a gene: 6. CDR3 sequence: CASSADRGLVTGELFF. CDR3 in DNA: TGTGCCAGCAGTGCCGACAGGGGGCTGGTCACCGGGGAGCTGTTTTTT.

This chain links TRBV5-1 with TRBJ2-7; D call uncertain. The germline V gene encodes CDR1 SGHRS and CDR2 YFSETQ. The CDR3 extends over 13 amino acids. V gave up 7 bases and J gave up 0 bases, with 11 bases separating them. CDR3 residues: CASGPDGSYEQYF. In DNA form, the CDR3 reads TGCGCCAGCGGCCCGGACGGCTCCTACGAGCAGTACTTC.

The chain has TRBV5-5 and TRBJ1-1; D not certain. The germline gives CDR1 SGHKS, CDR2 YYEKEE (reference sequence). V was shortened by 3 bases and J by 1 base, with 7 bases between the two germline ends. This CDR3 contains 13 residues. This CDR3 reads CASSSPGNTEAFF. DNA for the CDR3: TGTGCCAGCAGCTCCCCCGGGAACACTGAAGCTTTCTTT.

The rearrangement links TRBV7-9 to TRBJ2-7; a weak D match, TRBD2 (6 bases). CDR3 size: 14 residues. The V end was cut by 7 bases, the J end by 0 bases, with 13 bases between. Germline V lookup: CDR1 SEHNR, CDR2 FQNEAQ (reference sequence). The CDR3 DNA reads TGTGCCAGCAAGAAGGAGGGAATCTCCTACGAGCAGTACTTC. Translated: CASKKEGISYEQYF.

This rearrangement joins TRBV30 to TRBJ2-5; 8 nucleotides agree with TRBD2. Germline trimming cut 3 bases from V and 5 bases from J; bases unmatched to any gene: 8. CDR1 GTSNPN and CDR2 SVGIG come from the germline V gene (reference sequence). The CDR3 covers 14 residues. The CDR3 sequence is CAWSGAGGVETQYF. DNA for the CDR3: TGTGCCTGGAGCGGGGCGGGAGGCGTGGAGACCCAGTACTTC.

The CDR3 protein is CASSLTISGGVGSQYF. CDR3 in DNA: TGTGCCAGCAGTTTAACGATTAGCGGGGGTGTCGGGTCGCAGTATTTT. The chain couples TRBV27 to TRBJ2-3, with 9 bases fitting TRBD2. This CDR3 has 16 residues. V dropped 2 bases and J dropped 10; count of bases not matched to a gene: 13. CDR1 is MNHEY and CDR2 is SMNVEV in the germline V gene (reference sequence).

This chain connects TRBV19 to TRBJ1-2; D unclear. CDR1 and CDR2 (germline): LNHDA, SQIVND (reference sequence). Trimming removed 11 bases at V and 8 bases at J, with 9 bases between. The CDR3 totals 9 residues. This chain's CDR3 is CALTAGYTF. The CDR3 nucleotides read TGTGCCCTAACGGCAGGCTACACCTTC.

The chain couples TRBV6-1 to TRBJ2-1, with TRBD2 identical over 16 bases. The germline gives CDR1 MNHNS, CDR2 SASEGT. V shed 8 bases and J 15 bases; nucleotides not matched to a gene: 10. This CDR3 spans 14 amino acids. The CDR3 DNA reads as TGTGCCAGCTCCGGGACTAGCGGGGGGGCTATTCTGTTCTTC. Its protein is CASSGTSGGAILFF.

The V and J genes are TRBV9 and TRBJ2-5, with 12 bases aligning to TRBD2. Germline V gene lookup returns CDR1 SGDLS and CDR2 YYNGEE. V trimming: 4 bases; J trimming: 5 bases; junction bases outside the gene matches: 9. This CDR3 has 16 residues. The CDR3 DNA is TGTGCCAGCAGCCCAACTAGCGGGAGGATCCGGGAGACCCAGTACTTC. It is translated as CASSPTSGRIRETQYF.

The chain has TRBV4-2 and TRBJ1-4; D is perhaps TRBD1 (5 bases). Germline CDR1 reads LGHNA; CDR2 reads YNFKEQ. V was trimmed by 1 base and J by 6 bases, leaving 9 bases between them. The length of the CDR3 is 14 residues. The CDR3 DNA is TGTGCCAGCAGCCAAGGAGGGGTGGATGAAAAACTGTTTTTT. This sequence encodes CASSQGGVDEKLFF.

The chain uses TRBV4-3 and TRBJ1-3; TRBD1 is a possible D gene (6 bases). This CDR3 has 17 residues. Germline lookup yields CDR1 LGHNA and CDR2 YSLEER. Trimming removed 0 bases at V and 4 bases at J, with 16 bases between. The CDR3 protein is CASSQDGAGTLGNTIYF. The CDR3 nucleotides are TGCGCCAGCAGCCAAGACGGGGCAGGGACATTAGGAAACACCATATATTTT.

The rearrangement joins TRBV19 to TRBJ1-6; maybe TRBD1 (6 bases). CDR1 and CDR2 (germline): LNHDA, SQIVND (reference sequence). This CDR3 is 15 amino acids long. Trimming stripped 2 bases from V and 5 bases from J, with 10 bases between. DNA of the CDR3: TGTGCCAGTAGTATATCGGACAGACATAATTCACCCCTCCACTTT. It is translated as CASSISDRHNSPLHF.

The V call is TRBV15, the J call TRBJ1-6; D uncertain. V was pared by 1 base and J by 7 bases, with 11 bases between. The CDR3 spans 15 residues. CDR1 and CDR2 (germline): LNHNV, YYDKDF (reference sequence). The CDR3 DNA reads TGTGCCACCAGCAGAGTTCCAGAAGGGAATTCACCCCTCCACTTT. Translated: CATSRVPEGNSPLHF.

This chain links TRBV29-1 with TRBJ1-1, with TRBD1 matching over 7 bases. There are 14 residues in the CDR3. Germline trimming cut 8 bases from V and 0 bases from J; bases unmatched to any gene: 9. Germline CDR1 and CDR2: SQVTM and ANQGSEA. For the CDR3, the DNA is TGCAGCTTCTGGTCAGGGGGTGTGAACACTGAAGCTTTCTTT. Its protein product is CSFWSGGVNTEAFF.

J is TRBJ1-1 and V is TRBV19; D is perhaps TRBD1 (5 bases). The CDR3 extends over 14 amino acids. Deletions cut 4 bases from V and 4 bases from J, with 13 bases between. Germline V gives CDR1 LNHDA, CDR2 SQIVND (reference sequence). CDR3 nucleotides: TGTGCCAGTAGTAACAAAGGGGTAGGCACTGAAGCTTTCTTT. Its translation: CASSNKGVGTEAFF.

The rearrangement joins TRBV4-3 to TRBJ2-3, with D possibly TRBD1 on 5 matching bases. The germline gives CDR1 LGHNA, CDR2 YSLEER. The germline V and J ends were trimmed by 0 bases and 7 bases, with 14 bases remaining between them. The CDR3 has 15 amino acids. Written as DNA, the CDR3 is TGCGCCAGCAGCCAAGATTCACAGGCGCCGTATACGCAGTATTTT. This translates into CASSQDSQAPYTQYF.

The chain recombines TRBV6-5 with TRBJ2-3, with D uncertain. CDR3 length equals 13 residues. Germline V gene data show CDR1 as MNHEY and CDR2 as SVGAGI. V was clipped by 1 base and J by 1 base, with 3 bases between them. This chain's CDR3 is CASSYYGTDTQYF. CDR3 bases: TGTGCCAGCAGTTACTATGGCACAGATACGCAGTATTTT.

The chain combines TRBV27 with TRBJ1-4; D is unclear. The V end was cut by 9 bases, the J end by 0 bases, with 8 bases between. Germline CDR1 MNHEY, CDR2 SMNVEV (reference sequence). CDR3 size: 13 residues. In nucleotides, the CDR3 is TGTGCCAGTAAAAGAACAACTAATGAAAAACTGTTTTTT. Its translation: CASKRTTNEKLFF.

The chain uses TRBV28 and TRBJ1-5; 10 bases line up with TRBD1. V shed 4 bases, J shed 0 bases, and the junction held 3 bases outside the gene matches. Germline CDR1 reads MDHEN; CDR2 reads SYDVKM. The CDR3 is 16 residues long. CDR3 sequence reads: CASSSGTGVSNQPQHF. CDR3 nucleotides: TGTGCCAGCAGTTCCGGGACAGGGGTTAGCAATCAGCCCCAGCATTTT.